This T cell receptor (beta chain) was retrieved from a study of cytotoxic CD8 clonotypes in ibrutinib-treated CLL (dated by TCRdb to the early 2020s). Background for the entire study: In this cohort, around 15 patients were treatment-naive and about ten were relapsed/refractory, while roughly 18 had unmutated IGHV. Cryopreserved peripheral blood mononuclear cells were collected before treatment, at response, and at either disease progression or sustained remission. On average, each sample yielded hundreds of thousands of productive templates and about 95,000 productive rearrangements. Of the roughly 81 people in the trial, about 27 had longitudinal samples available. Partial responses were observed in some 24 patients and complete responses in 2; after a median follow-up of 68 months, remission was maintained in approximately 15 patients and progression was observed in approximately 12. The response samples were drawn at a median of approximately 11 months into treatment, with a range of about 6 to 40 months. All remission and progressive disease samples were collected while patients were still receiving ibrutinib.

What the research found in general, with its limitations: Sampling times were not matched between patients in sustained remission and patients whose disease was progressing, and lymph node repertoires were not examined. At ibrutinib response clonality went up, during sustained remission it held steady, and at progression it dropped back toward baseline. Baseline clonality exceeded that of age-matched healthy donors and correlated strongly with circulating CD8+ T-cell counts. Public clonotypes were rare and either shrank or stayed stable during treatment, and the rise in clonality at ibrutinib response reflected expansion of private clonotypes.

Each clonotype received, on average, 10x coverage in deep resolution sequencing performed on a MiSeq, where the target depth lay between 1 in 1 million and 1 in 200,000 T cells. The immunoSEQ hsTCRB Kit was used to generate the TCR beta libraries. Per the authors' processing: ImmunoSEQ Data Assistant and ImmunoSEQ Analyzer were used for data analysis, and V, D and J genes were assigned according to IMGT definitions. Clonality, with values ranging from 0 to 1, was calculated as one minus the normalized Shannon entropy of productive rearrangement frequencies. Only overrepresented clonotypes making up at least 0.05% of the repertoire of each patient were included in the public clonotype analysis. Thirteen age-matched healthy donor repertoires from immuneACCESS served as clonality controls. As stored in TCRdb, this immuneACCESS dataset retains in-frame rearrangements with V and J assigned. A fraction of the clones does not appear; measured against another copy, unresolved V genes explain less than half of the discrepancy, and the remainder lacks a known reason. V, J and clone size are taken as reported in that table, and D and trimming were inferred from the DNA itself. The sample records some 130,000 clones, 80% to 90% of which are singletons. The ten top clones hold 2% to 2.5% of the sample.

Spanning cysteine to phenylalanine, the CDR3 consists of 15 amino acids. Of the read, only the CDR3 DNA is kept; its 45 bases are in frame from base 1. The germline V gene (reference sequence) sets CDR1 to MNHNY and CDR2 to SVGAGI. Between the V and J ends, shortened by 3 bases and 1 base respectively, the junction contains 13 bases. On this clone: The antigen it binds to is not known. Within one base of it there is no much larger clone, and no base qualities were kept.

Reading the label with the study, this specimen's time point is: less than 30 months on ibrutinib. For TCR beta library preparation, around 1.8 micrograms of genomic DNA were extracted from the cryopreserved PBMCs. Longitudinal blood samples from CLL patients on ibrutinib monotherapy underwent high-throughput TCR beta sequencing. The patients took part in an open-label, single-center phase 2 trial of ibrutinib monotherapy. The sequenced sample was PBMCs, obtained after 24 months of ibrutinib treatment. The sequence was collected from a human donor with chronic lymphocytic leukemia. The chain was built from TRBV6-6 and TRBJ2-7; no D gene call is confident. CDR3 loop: CASSYRSRGSYEQYF. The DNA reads TGTGCCAGCAGTTATCGATCGAGAGGATCCTACGAGCAGTACTTC.